These 5 T cell receptor beta chains share one sample of origin, sequenced in a study of blood T cells in healthy people across ages. Using a J-beta primer mix together with a sample-barcoded 5' primer, a second PCR was run for roughly 6 to 11 cycles. From the 5' RACE reads, TCRdb called clonotypes with MiXCR, one entry per CDR3 protein. The sample holds 380,000 or so distinct CDR3 sequences, over 45% seen once. The sample taken for sequencing was blood. These receptors all stem from a man in his 60s in good health.

The chain employs TRBV20-1 and TRBJ2-7; 7 positions match TRBD1. The J call is in doubt because the DNA end fits TRBJ2-5 better. The CDR3 has 14 amino acids. Germline V CDR1 and CDR2: DFQATT, SNEGSKA (reference sequence). CDR3 sequence reads: CSARDTTGRETQYF. Here the CDR3 DNA reads TGCAGTGCTAGAGACACGACAGGGCGGGAGACCCAGTACTTC.

The chain joins TRBV27 to TRBJ2-3; no clear D. The CDR3 extends over 13 amino acids. The V gene lost 7 bases and the J gene lost 2 bases, with 10 bases spanning the gap. Germline assignment: CDR1 MNHEY and CDR2 SMNVEV (reference sequence). The CDR3 loop reads CASIGQHTDTQYF. The DNA for the CDR3 is TGTGCCAGCATCGGGCAGCACACAGATACGCAGTATTTT.

The rearrangement links TRBV24-1 to TRBJ2-3; TRBD2 matches 7 bases. The J segment lost 2 bases and the V segment lost 4 bases, leaving 8 bases of the junction unmatched. This CDR3 has 16 residues. Germline CDR1 KGHDR, CDR2 SFDVKD. The CDR3 nucleotides read TGTGCCACCAGTGAGTACACCGGGACTAACACAGATACGCAGTATTTT. The encoded protein is CATSEYTGTNTDTQYF.

This chain joins TRBV6-2 or TRBV6-3 and TRBJ2-3, with D possibly TRBD1 on 6 matching bases. This CDR3 comprises 18 residues. CDR1 and CDR2 (germline): MNHEY, SVGEGT. V lost 6 bases and J 2 bases, leaving 24 bases between the germline ends. The CDR3 loop is CASSRLQGGSLFTDTQYF. The CDR3 DNA sequence: TGTGCCAGCAGCCGCCTACAGGGTGGCTCTCTTTTCACAGATACGCAGTATTTT.

The rearrangement joins TRBV7-9 to TRBJ1-4, with 7 bases identical to TRBD1. The CDR3 is 16 residues long. Germline CDR1 is SEHNR and CDR2 is FQNEAQ (reference sequence). With V trimmed by 1 base and J by 3 bases, 5 bases remained unmatched. Here the CDR3 reads CASSLVSGTANEKLFF. CDR3 sequence (DNA): TGTGCCAGCAGCTTAGTATCCGGGACAGCTAATGAAAAACTGTTTTTT.